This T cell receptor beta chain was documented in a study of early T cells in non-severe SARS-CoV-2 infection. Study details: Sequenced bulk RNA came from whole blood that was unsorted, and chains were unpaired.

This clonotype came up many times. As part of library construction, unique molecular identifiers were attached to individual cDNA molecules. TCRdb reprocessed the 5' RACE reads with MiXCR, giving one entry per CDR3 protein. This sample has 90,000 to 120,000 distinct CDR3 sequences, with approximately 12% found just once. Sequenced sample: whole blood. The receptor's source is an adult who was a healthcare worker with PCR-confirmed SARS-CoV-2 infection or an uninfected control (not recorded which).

In DNA, the CDR3 is TGTGCCAGCAGCTTAGATCTTGGGCGATATGAGCAGTTCTTC. Its translation: CASSLDLGRYEQFF. V gene TRBV11-2 combines with J gene TRBJ2-1; D call uncertain. The V gene lost 0 bases and the J gene lost 8 bases, with 11 bases spanning the gap. The germline V gene has CDR1 SGHAT and CDR2 FQNNGV. CDR3 length: 14 residues.